The 11 T cell receptor beta chains reported below all come from one sample, sequenced in a study of blood T cell repertoires in COVID-19. The table came from immunoSEQ multiplex PCR; TCRdb's copy has only in-frame clones and leaves some out. The repertoire holds about 230,000 clones, 70% to 90% seen once, with around 0.96% in the top ten. The sequenced sample was peripheral blood. The receptors were sampled from a man between 35 and 55 years old with acute or convalescent COVID-19.

CDR3 sequence reads: CASSWGGRSVADTQYF. In nucleotides, the CDR3 is TGCGCCAGCAGCTGGGGGGGACGCTCAGTCGCAGATACGCAGTATTTT. The chain employs TRBV5-1 and TRBJ2-3; 7 nucleotides agree with TRBD2. Per germline, CDR1 SGHRS and CDR2 YFSETQ. Losses at the gene ends were 3 bases for V and 4 bases for J; bases not matched to a gene: 11. CDR3 length equals 16 residues.

CDR3 bases: TGTGCCAGCAGTTCCCACTCAGGGTTCGGTGGCTACACCTTC. It is translated as CASSSHSGFGGYTF. V is TRBV6-5 and J is TRBJ1-2; D might be TRBD1 (5 bases). The CDR3 covers 14 residues. V was shortened by 4 bases and J by 7 bases, with 16 bases between the two germline ends. CDR1 is MNHEY and CDR2 is SVGAGI in the germline V gene.

This chain joins TRBV7-9 and TRBJ1-5, with D perhaps TRBD1 (5 bases). This CDR3 comprises 14 residues. With 5 bases removed from V and 1 base from J, the gap between germline ends came to 9 bases. The germline CDR1 and CDR2 sequences are SEHNR and FQNEAQ (reference sequence). In DNA form, the CDR3 reads TGTGCCAGCAGCACAGGAGAAAGCAATCAGCCCCAGCATTTT. Translating it yields CASSTGESNQPQHF.

CDR3 sequence (DNA): TGCAGCGCTGTAGCTGACGGCCTTGAAGCTTTCTTT. Translation gives CSAVADGLEAFF. The rearrangement uses TRBV29-1 and TRBJ1-1; no firm D call. The length of the CDR3 is 12 residues. Germline V lookup: CDR1 SQVTM, CDR2 ANQGSEA. Trimming cost V 7 bases and J 7 bases, with 16 bases left between them.

V is TRBV2 and J is TRBJ2-2; TRBD2 matches at 13 bases. The CDR3 runs 16 residues. CDR1 is SNHLY, CDR2 FYNNEI, per germline. J was trimmed by 3 bases and V by 4 bases; bases with no gene match: 2. CDR3 amino acids: CASSGTSGGDTGELFF. As DNA, the CDR3 is TGTGCCAGCAGTGGAACTAGCGGGGGGGACACCGGGGAGCTGTTTTTT.

This clone has more than one count but fewer than ten. This chain links TRBV5-1 with TRBJ2-7; tentatively, D is TRBD2 (6 bases). This CDR3 is 14 amino acids long. Germline CDR1 reads SGHRS; CDR2 reads YFSETQ. V was shortened by 0 bases and J by 6 bases, with 13 bases between the two germline ends. CDR3 in amino acids: CASSLAGGGGEQYF. CDR3 nucleotides: TGCGCCAGCAGCTTGGCCGGTGGGGGAGGCGAGCAGTACTTC.

This clone has a single count. The rearrangement joins TRBV2 to TRBJ2-5, with D hard to call. V lost 6 bases, J lost 5 bases, and 7 bases lay in between. The CDR3 totals 11 residues. The germline V gene has CDR1 SNHLY and CDR2 FYNNEI. The CDR3 reads CASSSRETQYF. The CDR3 DNA follows: TGTGCCAGCAGCTCACGGGAGACCCAGTACTTC.

The rearrangement uses TRBV10-3 and TRBJ1-5; D might be TRBD1 (5 bases). Germline V gene sequence: CDR1 ENHRY, CDR2 SYGVKD. Trimming took 2 bases from V and 9 from J, leaving 14 bases between them. The CDR3 totals 14 residues. The CDR3 nucleotides are TGTGCCATCAGTGAGGGGCAGGGTTCCGGGCCCCAGCATTTT. The encoded protein is CAISEGQGSGPQHF.

V gene TRBV6-5 combines with J gene TRBJ1-5; 10 bases align to TRBD1. Per the germline V gene, CDR1 is MNHEY and CDR2 is SVGAGI. The V and J ends lost 4 bases and 6 bases, in that order; junction bases with no gene match: 6. CDR3 size: 15 residues. In DNA, the CDR3 is TGTGCCAGCAGTTCCGGGACAGGGGTGGGTCAGCCCCAGCATTTT. Translating it yields CASSSGTGVGQPQHF.

The chain employs TRBV30 and TRBJ1-4, with 8 bases lining up with TRBD1. The CDR3 runs 13 residues. Germline CDR1 reads GTSNPN; CDR2 reads SVGIG (reference sequence). The trim removed 7 bases at V and 5 bases at J, leaving 6 bases unmatched. CDR3 DNA: TGTGCCTCACGGACAGGGCCAAATGAAAAACTGTTTTTT. Its translation is CASRTGPNEKLFF.

This chain uses TRBV27 with TRBJ2-7; D not certain. There are 16 residues in the CDR3. Germline CDR1 and CDR2: MNHEY and SMNVEV (reference sequence). The V and J ends lost 5 bases and 0 bases respectively, with 17 bases between them. CDR3 loop: CASSPYPVYYSYEQYF. CDR3 coding DNA: TGTGCCAGCAGTCCATACCCGGTGTATTACTCCTACGAGCAGTACTTC.